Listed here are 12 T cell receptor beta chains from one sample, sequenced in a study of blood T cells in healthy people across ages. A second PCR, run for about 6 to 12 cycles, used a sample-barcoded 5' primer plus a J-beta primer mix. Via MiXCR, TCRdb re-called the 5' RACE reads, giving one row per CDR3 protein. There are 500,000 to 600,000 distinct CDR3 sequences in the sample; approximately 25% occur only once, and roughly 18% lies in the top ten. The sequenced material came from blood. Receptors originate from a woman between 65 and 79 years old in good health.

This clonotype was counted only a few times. The CDR3 nucleotides are TGTGCCAGCAGACCAACCGGGGAGACTCAGTACTTC. This translates into CASRPTGETQYF. V gene TRBV2 combines with J gene TRBJ2-1, with D tentatively TRBD2 (5 bases). The J call may not be correct, given that the DNA end is closer to TRBJ2-4. Germline CDR1 and CDR2: SNHLY and FYNNEI. The CDR3 is 12 amino acids.

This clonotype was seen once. CDR3 DNA sequence: TGCGCCAGCAGCCCCTATCCCCTCCTTGATATCTCCGGCGCGAACACTGAAGCTTTCTTT. Translating gives CASSPYPLLDISGANTEAFF. V gene TRBV4-3 combines with J gene TRBJ1-1; no firm D call. The CDR3 consists of 20 residues. V lost 4 bases to trimming and J lost 1 base, with 28 bases between them. Germline V gene sequence: CDR1 LGHNA, CDR2 YSLEER.

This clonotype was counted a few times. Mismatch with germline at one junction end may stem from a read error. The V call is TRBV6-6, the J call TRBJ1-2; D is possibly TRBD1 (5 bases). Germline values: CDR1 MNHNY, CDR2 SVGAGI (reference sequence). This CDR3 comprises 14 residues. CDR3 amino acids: CASSNSRIDRGYTF. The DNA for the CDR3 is TGTGCCAGCAGTAACTCGAGGATCGACAGAGGCTACACCTTC.

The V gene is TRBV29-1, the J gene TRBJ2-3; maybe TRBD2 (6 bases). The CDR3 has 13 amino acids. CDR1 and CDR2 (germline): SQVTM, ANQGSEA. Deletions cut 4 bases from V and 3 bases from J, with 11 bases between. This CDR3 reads CSVVEGWTDTQYF. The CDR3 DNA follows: TGCAGCGTTGTGGAGGGTTGGACAGATACGCAGTATTTT.

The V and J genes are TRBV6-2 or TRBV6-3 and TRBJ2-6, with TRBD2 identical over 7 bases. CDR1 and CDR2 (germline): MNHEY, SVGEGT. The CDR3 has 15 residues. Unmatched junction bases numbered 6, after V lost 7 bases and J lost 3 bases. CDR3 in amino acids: CASKGGESGANVLTF. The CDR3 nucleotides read TGTGCCAGCAAGGGAGGGGAAAGTGGGGCCAACGTCCTGACTTTC.

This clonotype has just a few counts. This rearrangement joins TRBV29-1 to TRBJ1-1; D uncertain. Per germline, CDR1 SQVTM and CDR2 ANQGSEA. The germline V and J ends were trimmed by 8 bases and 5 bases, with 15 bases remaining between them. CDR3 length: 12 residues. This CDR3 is CSLGVRGTEAFF. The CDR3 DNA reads TGCAGCCTAGGAGTGAGAGGGACTGAAGCTTTCTTT.

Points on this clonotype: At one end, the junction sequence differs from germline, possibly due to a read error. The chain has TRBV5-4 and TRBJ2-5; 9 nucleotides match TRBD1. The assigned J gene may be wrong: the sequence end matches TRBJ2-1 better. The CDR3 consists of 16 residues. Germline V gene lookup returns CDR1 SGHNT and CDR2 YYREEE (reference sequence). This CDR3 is CASSDGTGPPYNEQFF. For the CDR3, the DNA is TGTGCCAGCAGCGACGGGACAGGGCCCCCGTACAACGAGCAGTTCTTC.

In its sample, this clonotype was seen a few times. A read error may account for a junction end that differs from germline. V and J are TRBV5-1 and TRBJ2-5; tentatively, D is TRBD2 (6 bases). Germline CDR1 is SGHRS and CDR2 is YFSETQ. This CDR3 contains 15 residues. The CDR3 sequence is CACSLGGTTQETQYF. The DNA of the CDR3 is TGCGCCTGCAGCTTGGGAGGAACTACCCAAGAGACCCAGTACTTC. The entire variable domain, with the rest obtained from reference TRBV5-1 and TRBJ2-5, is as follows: KAGVTQTPRYLIKTRGQQVTLSCSPISGHRSVSWYQQTPGQGLQFLFEYFSETQRNKGNFPGRFSGRQFSNSRSEMNVSTLELGDSALYLCACSLGGTTQETQYFGPGTRLLVL.

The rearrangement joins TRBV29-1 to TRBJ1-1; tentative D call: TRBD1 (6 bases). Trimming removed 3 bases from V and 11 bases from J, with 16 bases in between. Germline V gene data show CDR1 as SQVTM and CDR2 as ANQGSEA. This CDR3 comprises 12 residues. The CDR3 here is CSVEILRQVAFF. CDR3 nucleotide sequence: TGCAGCGTTGAGATACTCCGACAGGTCGCTTTCTTT. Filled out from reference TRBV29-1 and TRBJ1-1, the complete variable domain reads SAVISQKPSRDICQRGTSLTIQCQVDSQVTMMFWYRQQPGQSLTLIATANQGSEATYESGFVIDKFPISRPNLTFSTLTVSNMSPEDSSIYLCSVEILRQVAFFGQGTRLTVV.

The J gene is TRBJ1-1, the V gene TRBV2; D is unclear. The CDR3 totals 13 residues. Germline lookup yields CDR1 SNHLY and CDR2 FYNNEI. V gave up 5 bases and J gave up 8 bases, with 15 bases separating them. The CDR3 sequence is CASSSLDRTEAFF. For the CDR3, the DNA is TGTGCCAGCAGTTCTCTGGACCGCACGGAAGCTTTCTTT.

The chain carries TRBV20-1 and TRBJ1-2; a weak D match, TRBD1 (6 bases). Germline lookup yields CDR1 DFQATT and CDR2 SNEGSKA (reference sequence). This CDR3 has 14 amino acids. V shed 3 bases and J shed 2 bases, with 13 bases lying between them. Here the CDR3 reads CSARGGQLNYGYTF. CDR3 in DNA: TGCAGTGCTAGGGGAGGACAGCTAAACTATGGCTACACCTTC.

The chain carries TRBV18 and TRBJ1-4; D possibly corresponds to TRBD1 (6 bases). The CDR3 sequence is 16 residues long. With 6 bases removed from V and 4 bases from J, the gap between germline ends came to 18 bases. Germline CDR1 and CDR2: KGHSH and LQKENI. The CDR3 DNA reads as TGTGCCAGCTCCTCCCTGACAGGACCTCTTAATGAAAAACTGTTTTTT. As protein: CASSSLTGPLNEKLFF. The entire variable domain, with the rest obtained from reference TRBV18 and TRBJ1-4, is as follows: NAGVMQNPRHLVRRRGQEARLRCSPMKGHSHVYWYRQLPEEGLKFMVYLQKENIIDESGMPKERFSAEFPKEGPSILRIQQVVRGDSAAYFCASSSLTGPLNEKLFFGSGTQLSVL.